The rows below give T cell receptor beta chains drawn from one sample of a study of T cell responses to AZD1222 COVID-19 vaccine. TCRdb's copy holds only in-frame clones and misses some; the assay was immunoSEQ multiplex PCR. Among tens of thousands of clones, over 75% were seen once, and the ten largest hold roughly an eighth. Specimen: peripheral blood, collected 28 days after the second AZD1222 dose. The receptors originated from an adult who received the AZD1222 COVID-19 vaccine. Each CDR3 is given with its conserved first and last residue. D genes are given only for firm matches. Clone size is given for some rows only: seen once, a few or many times, or a class if the clone is expanded.

J,V,size,D,DNA,CDR3
TRBJ1-1,TRBV28,-,-,TGTGCCAGCAGCCCGAACACTGAAGCTTTCTTT,CASSPNTEAFF
TRBJ1-3,TRBV6-1,-,-,TGTGCCAGCAGTGGAGGGTCCTCCAGGGCCCTCTCTGGAAACACCATATATTTT,CASSGGSSRALSGNTIYF
TRBJ2-1,TRBV27,few,-,TGTGCCAGCAGTTTAAGGTTTCGGTACAATGAGCAGTTCTTC,CASSLRFRYNEQFF
TRBJ2-1,TRBV7-2,-,-,TGTGCCAGCAGCTTCAATGAGCAGTTCTTC,CASSFNEQFF
TRBJ2-2,TRBV6-6,-,-,TGTGCCAGCCGAGATTACACCGGGGAGCTGTTTTTT,CASRDYTGELFF
TRBJ1-5,TRBV5-7,-,-,TGTGCCAGCAGCCCAAGCGTGGGGTTCGGATGTAGCAATCAGCCCCAGCATTTT,CASSPSVGFGCSNQPQHF
TRBJ2-2,TRBV11-3,-,TRBD2,TGTGCCAGCACCAGCGGGAGGTACACCGGGGAGCTGTTTTTT,CASTSGRYTGELFF
TRBJ2-1,TRBV18,-,TRBD2,TGTGCCAGCTCACCCCAGCGGGGGGGCCAGTTGGACACACACAATGAGCAGTTCTTC,CASSPQRGGQLDTHNEQFF
TRBJ1-4,TRBV7-2,few,-,TGTGCCAGCAGCTTAGGGGGGGCGAATGAAAAACTGTTTTTT,CASSLGGANEKLFF
TRBJ1-2,TRBV7-9,-,-,TGTGCCAGCAGCTTATTTGGGAATGGCTACACCTTC,CASSLFGNGYTF
TRBJ1-3,TRBV3-1/TRBV3-2,-,-,TGTGCCACAGCCGCCACTGGAAACACCATATATTTT,CATAATGNTIYF
TRBJ1-3,TRBV20-1,-,-,TGCAGTGCTAGAGGCTTCGGTCCCATATATTTT,CSARGFGPIYF
TRBJ1-1,TRBV6-5,few,-,TGTGCCAGCCACTTAAGGAGGGGTGACACTGAAGCTTTCTTT,CASHLRRGDTEAFF
TRBJ1-3,TRBV7-2,-,-,TGTGCCAGCAGCTTAGTGGGGTTTTCTGGAAACACCATATATTTT,CASSLVGFSGNTIYF
TRBJ2-2,TRBV5-1,-,TRBD1,TGCGCCAGCAGCTTGGGGACAGGGGTTATGACCGGGGAGCTGTTTTTT,CASSLGTGVMTGELFF
TRBJ2-1,TRBV7-2,-,TRBD2,TGTGCCAGCGTCCGGACTAGCGGATACAATGAGCAGTTCTTC,CASVRTSGYNEQFF
TRBJ2-7,TRBV4-1,-,-,TGCGCCAGCAGCCAAGGAGAGACCCGGGACGCCGAGCAGTACTTC,CASSQGETRDAEQYF
TRBJ2-5,TRBV6-5,-,TRBD1,TGTGCCAGCAGTTCCGAGGGGACAGGGATACAAGAGACCCAGTACTTC,CASSSEGTGIQETQYF
TRBJ1-5,TRBV6-2/TRBV6-3,-,-,TGTGCCAGCAGTTACGTCGGTGGAAGCAATCAGCCCCAGCATTTT,CASSYVGGSNQPQHF
TRBJ2-7,TRBV5-6,-,TRBD2,TGTGCCAGCAGCTACTCGCCGGGGGGACTTAGGTTT,CASSYSPGGLRF
TRBJ1-2,TRBV4-3,-,-,TGCGCCAGCAGCCAAGACGCGGGGTCAGGCTATGGCTACACCTTC,CASSQDAGSGYGYTF
TRBJ1-1,TRBV4-3,-,-,TGCGCCAGCAGCGCTCGAAAAGGGAACACTGAAGCTTTCTTT,CASSARKGNTEAFF
TRBJ2-5,TRBV6-2/TRBV6-3,-,TRBD2,TGTGCCAGCAGTTACCATTCGGGGAGGACTAGTTACCTGGAGACCCAGTACTTC,CASSYHSGRTSYLETQYF
TRBJ1-2,TRBV28,-,-,TGTGCCAGCAGTTTGAAGGACAGTTATGGCTACACCTTC,CASSLKDSYGYTF
TRBJ1-4,TRBV24-1,-,-,TGTGCCACCAGTGAGGGAATGTATGAAAAACTGTTTTTT,CATSEGMYEKLFF
TRBJ1-1,TRBV19,-,-,TGTGCCAGTACCTTCGGATTAAGGGGGATGAACACTGAAGCTTTCTTT,CASTFGLRGMNTEAFF
TRBJ2-4,TRBV13,-,-,TGTGCCAGCAGCCATCCCCACGGGCTCTCGAAGGAGGTAAACATTCAGTACTTC,CASSHPHGLSKEVNIQYF
TRBJ1-5,TRBV12-3/TRBV12-4,once,-,TGTGCCAGCAGTCAGGAGGGGAATCAGCCCCAGCATTTT,CASSQEGNQPQHF
TRBJ2-3,TRBV6-6,-,-,TGTGCCAGCAGCGAGGGCGGGTCTAGCACAGATACGCAGTATTTT,CASSEGGSSTDTQYF
TRBJ1-2,TRBV28,-,-,TGTGCCAGCAGCCGGACAGTAAACTATGGCTACACCTTC,CASSRTVNYGYTF
TRBJ2-1,TRBV20-1,-,-,TGCAGTGCTACGCCTGTTCGTGAGCAGTTCTTC,CSATPVREQFF
TRBJ1-6,TRBV30,once,TRBD1,TGTGCCTGGAGTGTGTCTCTTCCAGGACAGGGATTCTTTTCACCCCTCCACTTT,CAWSVSLPGQGFFSPLHF
TRBJ2-6,TRBV7-2,-,-,TGTGCCAGCAGTCCGGGGGTAGGAAATCCGGGGGCCAACGTCCTGACTTTC,CASSPGVGNPGANVLTF
TRBJ1-2,TRBV19,-,-,TGTGCCAGTAGTAACCCAGGGATAGTTACATATGGCTACACCTTC,CASSNPGIVTYGYTF
TRBJ1-1,TRBV11-3,-,-,TGTGCCAGCACCTTCACAAGGTATAACACTGAAGCTTTCTTT,CASTFTRYNTEAFF
TRBJ1-5,TRBV13,-,-,TGTGCCAGCAGCCGCGGGGGGGGCGATCAGCCCCAGCATTTT,CASSRGGGDQPQHF
TRBJ2-2,TRBV7-2,-,-,TGTGCCAGCACCTCGGACCTGAACACCGGGGAGCTGTTTTTT,CASTSDLNTGELFF
TRBJ2-3,TRBV5-1,-,-,TGCGCCAGCAGCTTGGGGGAGTCACTTACGCAGTATTTT,CASSLGESLTQYF
TRBJ2-4,TRBV7-2,-,TRBD2,TGTGCCAGCAGCCCCGGGGGGGCGGGCAAAAACATTCAGTACTTC,CASSPGGAGKNIQYF
TRBJ2-1,TRBV28,-,TRBD2,TGTGCCAGCACCCCCGCCGCGGGAGGACGTAATGAGCAGTTCTTC,CASTPAAGGRNEQFF
TRBJ2-1,TRBV18,few,-,TGTGCCAGCTCACCATCGGCAGGGTGGGATGGTGAGCAGTTCTTC,CASSPSAGWDGEQFF
TRBJ1-3,TRBV11-3,-,-,TGTGCCAGCAGCTTAGGGGCTGTGTCGGGAAACACCATATATTTT,CASSLGAVSGNTIYF
TRBJ2-7,TRBV6-5,once,TRBD2,TGTGCCAGCAGTTACGGACTAGCTAGGGCCTACGAGCAGTACTTC,CASSYGLARAYEQYF
TRBJ2-1,TRBV9,-,-,TGTGCCAGCAGCGTAGGGGGGGGCCCCTACAATGAGCAGTTCTTC,CASSVGGGPYNEQFF
TRBJ1-2,TRBV12-3/TRBV12-4,-,-,TGTGCCAGCAGTTTTGGGATGGCCTATGGCTACACCTTC,CASSFGMAYGYTF
TRBJ2-3,TRBV11-3,-,-,TGTGCCAGCGCAAAGGGCCGCACAGATACGCAGTATTTT,CASAKGRTDTQYF
TRBJ1-1,TRBV7-2,few,-,TGTGCCAGCAGCTTAGACAGACTGAACACTGAAGCTTTCTTT,CASSLDRLNTEAFF
TRBJ2-3,TRBV7-2,-,TRBD2,TGTGCCAGCAGCAGAGGGACTAGCGGGAGGTGGGTAGATACGCAGTATTTT,CASSRGTSGRWVDTQYF
TRBJ1-1,TRBV7-2,-,-,TGTGCCAGCAGCTTATGGGCCATGAACACTGAAGCTTTCTTT,CASSLWAMNTEAFF
TRBJ2-7,TRBV27,-,-,TGTGCCAGCAGCTCGAGGGACGAGCAGTACTTC,CASSSRDEQYF
TRBJ2-6,TRBV5-1,-,-,TGCGCCAGCAGCCGAGGGGGAACTGGGGCCAACGTCCTGACTTTC,CASSRGGTGANVLTF
TRBJ2-4,TRBV5-8,-,-,TGTGCCAGCACCTACAGGGAGGTGGCCAAAAACATTCAGTACTTC,CASTYREVAKNIQYF
TRBJ1-4,TRBV9,-,TRBD1,TGTGCCAGCAGCCCAGGGGGCTTTGATGAAAAACTGTTTTTT,CASSPGGFDEKLFF
TRBJ2-7,TRBV6-2/TRBV6-3,-,TRBD2,TGTGCCAGCAGTTACACTAGCGGGATGGACTTGGGCTACGAGCAGTACTTC,CASSYTSGMDLGYEQYF
TRBJ1-3,TRBV24-1,few,-,TGTGCCACCAGTGAAGACAGGACCCATGGAAACACCATATATTTT,CATSEDRTHGNTIYF